This T cell receptor beta chain was documented in a study of blood T cell repertoires in COVID-19. TCRdb's table, derived via immunoSEQ multiplex PCR, lists solely in-frame clones and lacks some. The table lists roughly 400,000 clones, roughly 84% of them singletons. Cohorts were based on clinical histories the participants reported. This CDR3 is 13 amino acids long. V gave up 4 bases and J gave up 4 bases, with 10 bases separating them. Germline CDR1 is MGHRA and CDR2 is YSYEKL. The chain uses TRBV4-1 and TRBJ1-1; perhaps TRBD1 as D (6 bases). The TCR comes from a woman under 30 who had been exposed to COVID-19. The sequencing input was PBMCs or T cells enriched from blood (not recorded which). The CDR3 nucleotides are TGCGCCAGCAGCCCCCAGGGGAGCACTGAAGCTTTCTTT. This encodes CASSPQGSTEAFF.